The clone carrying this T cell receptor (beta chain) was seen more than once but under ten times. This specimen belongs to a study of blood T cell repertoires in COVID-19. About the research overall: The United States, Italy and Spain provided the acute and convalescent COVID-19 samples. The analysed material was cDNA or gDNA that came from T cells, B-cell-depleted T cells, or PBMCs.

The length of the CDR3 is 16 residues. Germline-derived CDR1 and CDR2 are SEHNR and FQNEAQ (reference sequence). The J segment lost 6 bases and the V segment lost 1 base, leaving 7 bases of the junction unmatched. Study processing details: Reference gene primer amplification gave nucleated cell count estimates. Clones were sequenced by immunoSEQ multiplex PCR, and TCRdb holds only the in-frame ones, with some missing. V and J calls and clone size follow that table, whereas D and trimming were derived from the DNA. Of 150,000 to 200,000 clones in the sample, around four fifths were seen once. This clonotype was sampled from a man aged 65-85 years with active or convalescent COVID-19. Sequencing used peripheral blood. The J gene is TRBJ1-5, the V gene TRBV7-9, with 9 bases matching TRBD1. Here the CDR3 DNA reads TGTGCCAGCAGCTTAGAAGGGTACAGGGGGCCTCAGCCCCAGCATTTT. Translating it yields CASSLEGYRGPQPQHF.